The T cell receptor beta chain under discussion was sequenced for a study of blood T cells in healthy people across ages. This clonotype has more than one count but fewer than ten. After removal of 9 bases from V and 4 bases from J, the junction contained 14 bases not matched to a gene. CDR3 length: 15 residues. Germline assignment: CDR1 KGHDR and CDR2 SFDVKD. The authors ran a second PCR of roughly 6 to 11 cycles using a sample-barcoded 5' primer and a J-beta primer mix. TCRdb fed the 5' RACE reads into MiXCR, producing one record per CDR3 protein. The data show roughly 800,000 distinct CDR3 sequences, roughly 25% seen once. This sample was also put to use in a study of T cells of mothers and their children.

The V call is TRBV24-1, the J call TRBJ2-7; 7 bases map to TRBD2. The sequence derives from a boy aged 5-17 years in good health. The sequenced sample was blood. The CDR3 loop reads CATYNSAGDSYEQYF. DNA for the CDR3: TGTGCCACCTACAACTCGGCGGGAGATAGTTACGAGCAGTACTTC.